The T cell receptor (beta chain) described here comes from a study of T cell repertoires in cytomegalovirus infection. In germline, CDR1 is SGHDN, CDR2 FVKESK. V was shortened by 5 bases and J by 8 bases, with 11 bases between the two germline ends. The length of the CDR3 is 12 residues. The study, taken as a whole, reports: The study found HLA-C-restricted CMV-specific TCR beta clonotypes dominating the ex vivo response.

Turning to this clonotype: What it recognizes is unknown.

TCRdb passed the reads through MiXCR, listing each CDR3 protein once. The repertoire holds hundreds of thousands of distinct CDR3 sequences, with roughly 16% as singletons. The sample comprised PBMCs. The V gene is TRBV14, the J gene TRBJ2-3; D is undetermined. This TCR derives from a human donor in good health (CMV status not recorded). Some clones in this sample may be carry-over from other donors' samples. CDR3 amino acids: CASSSPLGTQYF. The CDR3 nucleotides are TGTGCCAGCAGCAGCCCCCTCGGTACGCAGTATTTT.